Below, 19 T cell receptor beta chains from the same sample are listed, as sequenced in a study of blood T cells in healthy people across ages (dated by TCRdb to the mid-2010s). The library was built by means of 5' RACE. TCRdb shows the sequencer as Illumina HiSeq 2500. The second PCR ran for roughly 6 to 11 cycles and used a J-beta primer mix along with a sample-barcoded 5' primer. TCRdb reran the public reads through fastp at Q25 and MiXCR, keeping productive beta chains. Each record represents a unique CDR3 protein, reported with the most common genes and DNA among its rows. This sample holds fewer than 1,200,000 distinct CDR3 sequences; about 25% were observed only once. The top ten clones comprise approximately 0.7% of the sample. This sample also belongs to another study, concerning T cells of mothers and their children.

What was sequenced was blood. The receptors originated from a girl aged 2-10 years in good health.

This chain joins TRBV20-1 and TRBJ1-2; D gene ambiguous. V was clipped by 0 bases and J by 8 bases, with 7 bases between them. Germline CDR1 is DFQATT and CDR2 is SNEGSKA (reference sequence). CDR3 length: 11 amino acids. The DNA of the CDR3 is TGCAGTGCTAGAGAGGGGATGGGCTACACCTTC. Protein: CSAREGMGYTF.

This clonotype was seen more than once but under ten times. The chain uses TRBV10-3 and TRBJ2-4; D might be TRBD2 (5 bases). Per germline, CDR1 ENHRY and CDR2 SYGVKD. The V and J ends lost 6 bases and 8 bases respectively, with 8 bases between them. This CDR3 comprises 11 residues. The CDR3 is CAIRTGDIQYF. The CDR3 nucleotides are TGTGCCATCAGAACCGGGGACATTCAGTACTTC.

This chain joins TRBV6-5 and TRBJ2-5; no reliable D call. Trimming shortened V by 6 bases and J by 0 bases, and 14 bases separated the two germline ends. This CDR3 has 15 amino acids. Germline CDR1 and CDR2: MNHEY and SVGAGI. CDR3 nucleotides: TGTGCCAGCAGCCGTTCGACGCTGTACCAAGAGACCCAGTACTTC. Its translation: CASSRSTLYQETQYF.

The chain employs TRBV7-2 and TRBJ1-2; D gene unclear. Deletions cut 5 bases from V and 3 bases from J, with 16 bases between. Per germline, CDR1 SGHTA and CDR2 FQGNSA. The length of the CDR3 is 15 residues. The CDR3 DNA sequence: TGTGCCAGCAGCACCCAAGGTGCTGGGGACTATGGCTACACCTTC. It encodes CASSTQGAGDYGYTF.

This clonotype turned up a few times. The chain has TRBV6-5 and TRBJ1-4, with unresolved D. There are 13 residues in the CDR3. In germline, CDR1 is MNHEY, CDR2 SVGAGI. The ends were cut back, 2 bases at V and 4 bases at J, with 5 bases in the middle. The CDR3 region is CASSYISNEKLFF. DNA for the CDR3: TGTGCCAGCAGTTACATCAGTAATGAAAAACTGTTTTTT.

This clonotype was seen a few times. The chain uses TRBV6-1 and TRBJ2-1; perhaps TRBD2 as D (6 bases). From germline, CDR1 is MNHNS and CDR2 SASEGT. The ends were cut back, 4 bases at V and 7 bases at J, with 14 bases in the middle. The CDR3 is 14 amino acids. The CDR3 reads CASSVTGAVNEQFF. In DNA form, the CDR3 reads TGTGCCAGCAGTGTTACGGGAGCAGTTAATGAGCAGTTCTTC.

The table lists this clonotype with a count of one. The chain combines TRBV9 with TRBJ2-5, with 8 bases that match TRBD2. The J call may be wrong; the DNA end is better matched by TRBJ2-1. The CDR3 has 16 amino acids. Germline V CDR1 and CDR2: SGDLS, YYNGEE. CDR3 in DNA: TGTGCCAGCAGCGTAGCCGCGGGGGGCCCCTACAATGAGCAGTTCTTC. This codes for CASSVAAGGPYNEQFF.

This chain uses TRBV20-1 with TRBJ1-1; D call uncertain. The CDR3 runs 16 residues. Germline lookup yields CDR1 DFQATT and CDR2 SNEGSKA (reference sequence). The germline V and J ends were trimmed by 2 bases and 4 bases, with 20 bases remaining between them. The CDR3: CSARTVDISQATEAFF. Here the CDR3 DNA reads TGCAGTGCTAGAACCGTCGACATCTCGCAGGCCACTGAAGCTTTCTTT.

There are many counts of this clonotype. The chain recombines TRBV6-5 with TRBJ2-5; D unresolved. The V and J ends lost 7 bases and 1 base respectively, with 4 bases between them. The CDR3 has 11 amino acids. The germline CDR1 and CDR2 sequences are MNHEY and SVGAGI. The chain's CDR3 is CASTVQETQYF. CDR3 DNA sequence: TGTGCCAGCACCGTCCAAGAGACCCAGTACTTC.

This clonotype occurred a few times. The V call is TRBV29-1, the J call TRBJ2-7; no reliable D call. The CDR3 contains 13 residues. CDR1 SQVTM and CDR2 ANQGSEA come from the germline V gene. Trimming cost V 2 bases and J 0 bases, with 8 bases left between them. The CDR3 sequence: CSVELGNSYEQYF. Here the CDR3 DNA reads TGCAGCGTTGAATTGGGTAACTCCTACGAGCAGTACTTC.

The V gene is TRBV10-3, the J gene TRBJ1-4; 7 nucleotides agree with TRBD1. CDR3 length equals 12 residues. Germline loops: CDR1 ENHRY, CDR2 SYGVKD. V lost 10 bases, J lost 7 bases, and 6 bases stayed unmatched. The CDR3: CATGQDAEKLFF. The CDR3 region has the DNA TGTGCCACCGGACAGGATGCTGAAAAACTGTTTTTT.

This clonotype has only a few counts. The chain recombines TRBV29-1 with TRBJ2-5, with D perhaps TRBD1 or TRBD2 (5 bases each). This CDR3 is 11 amino acids long. V lost 7 bases, J lost 7 bases, and 13 bases lay in between. Germline-derived CDR1 and CDR2 are SQVTM and ANQGSEA. CDR3 nucleotides: TGCAGCGGCTCCCTTGGGGGGACCCAGTACTTC. This codes for CSGSLGGTQYF.

This clonotype was seen a handful of times. This chain joins TRBV10-3 and TRBJ2-7; 9 nucleotides match TRBD1. The CDR3 is 17 residues long. Losses at the gene ends were 2 bases for V and 6 bases for J; bases not matched to a gene: 14. The germline CDR1 and CDR2 sequences are ENHRY and SYGVKD. CDR3 sequence reads: CAISEPLGGQGVGEQYF. Here the CDR3 DNA reads TGTGCCATCAGTGAGCCCCTGGGGGGACAGGGTGTTGGCGAGCAGTACTTC.

The chain carries TRBV6-6 and TRBJ1-5, with 8 bases matching TRBD1. CDR3 length equals 12 residues. After removal of 6 bases from V and 5 bases from J, the junction contained 0 bases not matched to a gene. Germline V gene lookup returns CDR1 MNHNY and CDR2 SVGAGI (reference sequence). The DNA for the CDR3 is TGTGCCAGCAGGACAGGGGATCAGCCCCAGCATTTT. Encoded protein: CASRTGDQPQHF.

This clonotype was observed a handful of times. The chain's CDR3 is CASSGSRTGTDQETQYF. The DNA for the CDR3 is TGTGCCAGCAGTGGATCCCGCACCGGGACAGATCAAGAGACCCAGTACTTC. The chain combines TRBV28 with TRBJ2-5, with 7 bases matching TRBD1. V dropped 5 bases and J dropped 2; count of bases not matched to a gene: 14. This CDR3 is built from 17 residues. Germline CDR1 MDHEN, CDR2 SYDVKM.

With respect to this clonotype: The junction shows a germline mismatch at one end, possibly a read error. V gene TRBV19 combines with J gene TRBJ2-3; D ambiguous. CDR1 is LNHDA, CDR2 SQIVND, per germline (reference sequence). The CDR3 loop spans 15 amino acids. The CDR3 DNA reads TGTGCTAGTATGAACTATGTAGGTTCCGAAGATACGCAGTATTTT. This codes for CASMNYVGSEDTQYF.

The chain is built from TRBV29-1 and TRBJ2-1; TRBD2 matches at 14 bases. The V gene end was trimmed by 3 bases and the J gene end by 5 bases; junction bases not matched to a gene: 9. CDR3 length: 17 amino acids. Germline V CDR1 and CDR2: SQVTM, ANQGSEA. In nucleotides, the CDR3 is TGCAGCGTTGAGGGACTAGCGGGAGTGGGTCTGGACAATGAGCAGTTCTTC. Its translation: CSVEGLAGVGLDNEQFF.

This clonotype was recorded a few times. This chain links TRBV11-2 with TRBJ2-2; D may be TRBD1 (6 bases). The V gene lost 5 bases and the J gene lost 1 base, with 11 bases spanning the gap. In germline, CDR1 is SGHAT, CDR2 FQNNGV. The CDR3 has 15 amino acids. CDR3 coding DNA: TGTGCCAGCAGCAAGGGACAATTGAACACCGGGGAGCTGTTTTTT. This sequence encodes CASSKGQLNTGELFF.

The DNA for the CDR3 is TGTGCCAGCAGCTTAGACAGGGGGCGTTTTACCGGGGAGCTGTTTTTT. Amino acid sequence: CASSLDRGRFTGELFF. This chain uses TRBV7-2 with TRBJ2-2, with TRBD1 matching 9 bases. Germline lookup yields CDR1 SGHTA and CDR2 FQGNSA. This CDR3 is 16 amino acids long. The trim removed 1 base at V and 5 bases at J, leaving 5 bases unmatched.